This T cell receptor (beta chain) was retrieved from a study of blood T cell repertoires in COVID-19. Study summary: The origin of the acute and convalescent COVID-19 samples was the United States, Italy and Spain. Nucleic acid was either cDNA or gDNA, and it came from T cells, B-cell-depleted T cells, or PBMCs.

Sequencing used immunoSEQ multiplex PCR; TCRdb keeps in-frame clones, though not all of them. The sample has under 350,000 clones, around 90% seen once. Seattle's enrolled individuals joined amid active infection and were then monitored longitudinally. V dropped 3 bases and J dropped 10 bases, with 7 bases sitting between them. The CDR3 is 12 amino acids. CDR1 and CDR2 from the germline V gene are LGHDT and YNNKEL (reference sequence). Sequenced: peripheral blood. The chain recombines TRBV3-1 (or the pseudogene TRBV3-2) with TRBJ1-6; D call uncertain. The clonotype was recovered from a woman in her 30s with COVID-19, enrolled during active disease. The CDR3 DNA sequence: TGTGCCAGCAGCCAGGTTCGGTCACCCCTCCACTTT. Its protein is CASSQVRSPLHF.